This T cell receptor beta chain was sequenced for a study of T-cell reconstitution after alpha-beta-depleted transplantation in children. Study outcomes and limitations: There were some patients whose high TCRbeta diversity at day 60 came from surviving recipient T cells and thymic progenitors. At the one-year point after transplant, T-cell counts and TCRbeta diversity were found to come mostly from T cells that had been newly produced. The study reportedly traced alpha-beta T cells about two months after transplant to several hundred expanded graft clones.

Per the germline V gene, CDR1 is SEHNR and CDR2 is FQNEAQ (reference sequence). Trimming pared 0 bases from V and 5 bases from J, leaving 16 bases between. The CDR3 loop spans 16 amino acids. This clonotype was seen a few times. What it recognizes is unknown. Preparation of the TCRbeta library involved a method that used unique molecular identifiers. TCRdb reprocessed the PCR reads via MiXCR and lists one record per CDR3 protein. The table lists 250,000 to 400,000 distinct CDR3 sequences, around 25% of them singletons. This TCR was recovered from a male patient under 18 who had a stem cell transplant for acute lymphoblastic leukemia, so the T cells may come from the graft donor. V gene TRBV7-9 combines with J gene TRBJ1-1; D may be TRBD1 (5 bases). Specimen: PBMCs, mostly from graft donor cells, collected 180 days after TCRalphabeta/CD19-depleted stem cell transplant. CDR3 sequence reads: CASSLAPGRGETEAFF. As DNA, the CDR3 is TGTGCCAGCAGCTTAGCCCCGGGAAGGGGAGAGACTGAAGCTTTCTTT.